Listed below are T cell receptor beta chains from one sample, sequenced in a study of memory CD4+ T cells and cytomegalovirus serostatus. Produced via immunoSEQ multiplex PCR; TCRdb's table is partial and in-frame only. The data contain roughly 50,000 clones, roughly 78% of them singletons. Sequencing input: memory CD4+ T cells from blood. These receptor sequences come from an adult in good health and CMV-seronegative. Each CDR3 is given with its conserved first and last residue. Fields, in order: D gene, V gene, clone size, J gene, CDR3 protein, CDR3 DNA. A D gene is named only where the DNA matches it firmly. Size tells how often a clone was seen (once, few, many) or the class of an expanded clone, and some rows leave it out.

d_gene: NA; v_gene: TRBV6-4; abundance: NA; j_gene: TRBJ1-5; CDR3aa: CATLTGPSNQPQHF; CDR3nt: TGTGCCACCCTGACAGGCCCCTCCAATCAGCCCCAGCATTTT
d_gene: NA; v_gene: TRBV5-4; abundance: once; j_gene: TRBJ1-1; CDR3aa: CASSWIQGRNTEAFF; CDR3nt: TGTGCCAGCAGCTGGATACAGGGACGGAACACTGAAGCTTTCTTT
d_gene: NA; v_gene: TRBV14; abundance: once; j_gene: TRBJ1-1; CDR3aa: CASSQTAGRRGAFF; CDR3nt: TGTGCCAGCAGCCAAACGGCGGGCCGTCGGGGGGCTTTCTTT
d_gene: TRBD2; v_gene: TRBV7-2; abundance: NA; j_gene: TRBJ2-3; CDR3aa: CASSLARNLAGSSTDTQYF; CDR3nt: TGTGCCAGCAGCTTAGCAAGGAATCTAGCGGGCTCTAGCACAGATACGCAGTATTTT
d_gene: NA; v_gene: TRBV30; abundance: once; j_gene: TRBJ1-1; CDR3aa: CAWRIAGLGNTEAFF; CDR3nt: TGTGCCTGGAGAATCGCGGGTTTGGGGAACACTGAAGCTTTCTTT
d_gene: NA; v_gene: TRBV7-8; abundance: NA; j_gene: TRBJ1-2; CDR3aa: CASSSGSQRNYGYTF; CDR3nt: TGTGCCAGCAGCAGCGGGAGTCAGCGTAACTATGGCTACACCTTC
d_gene: TRBD1; v_gene: TRBV30; abundance: NA; j_gene: TRBJ1-5; CDR3aa: CAWSHPDRGWHQPQHF; CDR3nt: TGTGCCTGGAGTCACCCCGACAGGGGTTGGCATCAGCCCCAGCATTTT
d_gene: NA; v_gene: TRBV2; abundance: NA; j_gene: TRBJ2-2; CDR3aa: CASTPRTAGTGELFF; CDR3nt: TGTGCCAGCACCCCGAGGACGGCCGGGACCGGGGAGCTGTTTTTT
d_gene: NA; v_gene: TRBV5-4; abundance: NA; j_gene: TRBJ1-2; CDR3aa: CASSQDGGGGEGYTF; CDR3nt: TGTGCCAGCAGCCAAGATGGGGGAGGGGGAGAAGGCTACACCTTC
d_gene: NA; v_gene: TRBV9; abundance: NA; j_gene: TRBJ1-1; CDR3aa: CASSARPNTEAFF; CDR3nt: TGTGCCAGCAGCGCCAGGCCGAACACTGAAGCTTTCTTT
d_gene: NA; v_gene: TRBV27; abundance: NA; j_gene: TRBJ2-1; CDR3aa: CASTGRAALMSSYNEQFF; CDR3nt: TGTGCCAGCACTGGCCGAGCAGCCTTAATGTCCTCCTACAATGAGCAGTTCTTC
d_gene: TRBD2; v_gene: TRBV7-9; abundance: NA; j_gene: TRBJ2-2; CDR3aa: CASSLVVSGSHTGELFF; CDR3nt: TGTGCCAGCAGCTTAGTTGTTAGCGGGTCGCACACCGGGGAGCTGTTTTTT
d_gene: TRBD2; v_gene: TRBV9; abundance: NA; j_gene: TRBJ2-5; CDR3aa: CASSVGSSGIGETQYF; CDR3nt: TGTGCCAGCAGCGTAGGAAGTAGCGGGATCGGAGAGACCCAGTACTTC
d_gene: NA; v_gene: TRBV2; abundance: NA; j_gene: TRBJ2-7; CDR3aa: CASSAEYISYEQYF; CDR3nt: TGTGCCAGCAGTGCCGAATACATCTCCTACGAGCAGTACTTC
d_gene: NA; v_gene: TRBV27; abundance: NA; j_gene: TRBJ1-2; CDR3aa: CASALPRINYGYTF; CDR3nt: TGTGCCAGCGCTTTGCCCCGGATTAACTATGGCTACACCTTC
d_gene: NA; v_gene: TRBV9; abundance: NA; j_gene: TRBJ1-1; CDR3aa: CASSVGRGPERNTEAFF; CDR3nt: TGTGCCAGCAGCGTAGGGAGGGGCCCAGAGAGGAACACTGAAGCTTTCTTT
d_gene: NA; v_gene: TRBV29-1; abundance: once; j_gene: TRBJ2-5; CDR3aa: CSAEARGETQYF; CDR3nt: TGCAGCGCCGAAGCCCGGGGAGAGACCCAGTACTTC
d_gene: NA; v_gene: TRBV14; abundance: NA; j_gene: TRBJ2-5; CDR3aa: CASSLQETQYF; CDR3nt: TGTGCCAGCAGCCTCCAAGAGACCCAGTACTTC
d_gene: NA; v_gene: TRBV5-4; abundance: NA; j_gene: TRBJ1-5; CDR3aa: CASSQGTGYNQPQHF; CDR3nt: TGTGCCAGCAGCCAGGGGACCGGATACAATCAGCCCCAGCATTTT
d_gene: NA; v_gene: TRBV5-4; abundance: NA; j_gene: TRBJ1-2; CDR3aa: CASSPREDYGYTF; CDR3nt: TGTGCCAGCAGCCCCAGGGAGGACTATGGCTACACCTTC
d_gene: TRBD1; v_gene: TRBV5-1; abundance: few; j_gene: TRBJ1-1; CDR3aa: CASSYGQGGYTEAFF; CDR3nt: TGCGCCAGCAGCTACGGACAGGGAGGGTACACTGAAGCTTTCTTT
d_gene: NA; v_gene: TRBV6-5; abundance: NA; j_gene: TRBJ1-5; CDR3aa: CASSRSDDQPQHF; CDR3nt: TGTGCCAGCAGTCGGTCCGATGATCAGCCCCAGCATTTT